This entry lists 30 T cell receptor beta chains sequenced from one sample in a study of shared clonotypes between healthy human individuals. TCRdb's copy holds only in-frame clones and misses some; the assay was immunoSEQ multiplex PCR. The data show approximately 2.5 million clones, 90% to 95% seen once. Sequences were obtained from naive CD4+ T cells sorted from blood. Subset of the sample: CD45RA+ positively selected. The receptors stem from a young man in good health.

The CDR3 DNA sequence: TGTGCTAGTGGCGCCACGGGACAGGGTAATGAAAAACTGTTTTTT. This translates into CASGATGQGNEKLFF. The J gene is TRBJ1-4, the V gene TRBV12-5; TRBD1 matches at 9 bases. The CDR3 extends over 15 amino acids. Germline V gene lookup returns CDR1 LGHNT and CDR2 FRNRAP. The V segment lost 6 bases and the J segment 4 bases; nucleotides outside the gene matches: 6.

The chain has TRBV6-1 and TRBJ2-4; 11 bases line up with TRBD1. The germline V gene has CDR1 MNHNS and CDR2 SASEGT. The trim removed 1 base at V and 4 bases at J, leaving 3 bases unmatched. CDR3 length equals 16 residues. DNA of the CDR3: TGTGCCAGCAGTGAAGGGACAGGGGGCCCTAAAAACATTCAGTACTTC. It specifies CASSEGTGGPKNIQYF.

This chain uses TRBV5-1 with TRBJ2-1, with no clear D. Looked up from germline, CDR1 is SGHRS and CDR2 is YFSETQ. CDR3 length equals 15 residues. V gave up 0 bases and J gave up 7 bases, with 14 bases separating them. The CDR3 nucleotides read TGCGCCAGCAGCTTGGAGTTCCGTGGGAATAATGAGCAGTTCTTC. It codes for CASSLEFRGNNEQFF.

The V call is TRBV30, the J call TRBJ2-2; a possible D gene is TRBD2 (6 bases). This CDR3 contains 16 residues. The germline CDR1 and CDR2 sequences are GTSNPN and SVGIG (reference sequence). V was cut by 4 bases and J by 6 bases, with 21 bases left in between. CDR3 sequence: CAWTFAGTPWAGELFF. The CDR3, as DNA: TGTGCCTGGACCTTCGCCGGGACTCCGTGGGCCGGGGAGCTGTTTTTT.

The chain's CDR3 is CAWNKDSNSPLHF. In nucleotides, the CDR3 is TGTGCCTGGAACAAGGACAGTAATTCACCCCTCCACTTT. The chain links TRBV30 to TRBJ1-6, with D tentatively TRBD1 (6 bases). The CDR3 is made up of 13 amino acids. CDR1 and CDR2 (germline): GTSNPN, SVGIG (reference sequence). The V and J ends lost 4 bases and 6 bases respectively, with 10 bases between them.

The chain couples TRBV30 to TRBJ1-2; D is uncertain. The CDR3 loop spans 11 amino acids. CDR1 is GTSNPN and CDR2 is SVGIG in the germline V gene (reference sequence). Deletions cut 4 bases from V and 3 bases from J, with 6 bases between. The CDR3 here is CAWNNYYGYTF. CDR3 bases: TGTGCCTGGAATAATTACTATGGCTACACCTTC.

The chain couples TRBV30 to TRBJ1-6, with D hard to call. V lost 4 bases, J lost 8 bases, and 6 bases lay in between. This CDR3 has 11 amino acids. Per the germline V gene, CDR1 is GTSNPN and CDR2 is SVGIG (reference sequence). CDR3 in amino acids: CAWKSDSPLHF. The CDR3, as DNA: TGTGCCTGGAAGAGTGATTCACCCCTCCACTTT. Using reference TRBV30 and TRBJ1-6 for the parts outside the CDR3, the full variable domain is SQTIHQWPATLVQPVGSPLSLECTVEGTSNPNLYWYRQAAGRGLQLLFYSVGIGQISSEVPQNLSASRPQDRQFILSSKKLLLSDSGFYLCAWKSDSPLHFGNGTRLTVT.

This chain links TRBV7-9 with TRBJ2-7; maybe TRBD2 (6 bases). The germline V and J ends were trimmed by 5 bases and 5 bases, with 13 bases remaining between them. The CDR3 contains 13 residues. The germline V gene encodes CDR1 SEHNR and CDR2 FQNEAQ (reference sequence). DNA of the CDR3: TGTGCCAGCAGCCTCGGGAGCTTTGACGAGCAGTACTTC. Protein sequence: CASSLGSFDEQYF.

This clone was observed a few times. The junction does not match germline at one end; this may be a read error. The V and J genes are TRBV20-1 and TRBJ1-1; weak D call: TRBD1 (5 bases). The CDR3 runs to 11 residues. In germline, CDR1 is DFQATT, CDR2 SNEGSKA (reference sequence). DNA for the CDR3: TGTTGCCGGGGGACGAACACTGAAGCTTTCTTT. It is translated as CCRGTNTEAFF.

This rearrangement joins TRBV4-2 to TRBJ1-3, with D maybe TRBD1 (6 bases). This CDR3 contains 16 residues. V lost 6 bases, J lost 2 bases, and 17 bases lay in between. In germline, CDR1 is LGHNA, CDR2 YNFKEQ. As DNA, the CDR3 is TGTGCCAGCAGAACGAGGGGGTCGGAGACTGGAAACACCATATATTTT. Protein sequence: CASRTRGSETGNTIYF.

This chain connects TRBV5-1 to TRBJ1-5, with 10 bases identical to TRBD1. Trimming removed 4 bases from V and 2 bases from J; junction bases left unmatched: 6. CDR1 and CDR2 (germline): SGHRS, YFSETQ. The CDR3 covers 16 residues. CDR3 in amino acids: CASSPGTGEGNQPQHF. The CDR3 DNA reads as TGCGCCAGCAGCCCCGGGACAGGGGAAGGCAATCAGCCCCAGCATTTT. Full variable domain (remainder filled in from reference TRBV5-1 and TRBJ1-5): KAGVTQTPRYLIKTRGQQVTLSCSPISGHRSVSWYQQTPGQGLQFLFEYFSETQRNKGNFPGRFSGRQFSNSRSEMNVSTLELGDSALYLCASSPGTGEGNQPQHFGDGTRLSIL.

The V and J genes are TRBV10-3 and TRBJ2-5, with 7 nucleotides matching TRBD1. There are 15 residues in the CDR3. Germline loops: CDR1 ENHRY, CDR2 SYGVKD. Trimming took 0 bases from V and 5 from J; bases not matched to a gene: 6. CDR3 residues: CAISESTGSTETQYF. CDR3 nucleotide sequence: TGTGCCATCAGTGAGTCGACAGGGAGTACGGAGACCCAGTACTTC.

V is TRBV6-1 and J is TRBJ2-7, with 7 bases identical to TRBD1. Per germline, CDR1 MNHNS and CDR2 SASEGT. V lost 4 bases to trimming and J lost 2 bases; unmatched junction nucleotides: 2. The CDR3 runs 13 residues. In DNA form, the CDR3 reads TGTGCCAGCAGTGGGGACAGCCCCTACGAGCAGTACTTC. Amino acid sequence: CASSGDSPYEQYF.

The chain joins TRBV9 to TRBJ1-1; weak D call: TRBD1 (5 bases). V lost 4 bases to trimming and J lost 11 bases, with 15 bases between them. The CDR3 sequence is 12 residues long. CDR1 and CDR2 from the germline V gene are SGDLS and YYNGEE. This CDR3 reads CASSSFVGDAFF. CDR3 sequence (DNA): TGTGCCAGCAGCTCCTTCGTCGGGGACGCTTTCTTT. The variable domain in full, with the rest retrieved from reference TRBV9 and TRBJ1-1, is DSGVTQTPKHLITATGQRVTLRCSPRSGDLSVYWYQQSLDQGLQFLIQYYNGEERAKGNILERFSAQQFPDLHSELNLSSLELGDSALYFCASSSFVGDAFFGQGTRLTVV.

The genes are TRBV10-1 and TRBJ2-7; a possible D gene is TRBD1 (6 bases). The CDR3 is made up of 14 amino acids. With 4 bases removed from V and 5 bases from J, the gap between germline ends came to 15 bases. CDR1 and CDR2 from the germline V gene are WNHNN and SYGVQD (reference sequence). This CDR3 is CASSAWTASDEQYF. The CDR3 bases are TGCGCCAGCAGTGCTTGGACAGCGTCCGACGAGCAGTACTTC.

With regard to this clone: Within the sample, other DNA sequences also encode this same CDR3. V gene TRBV15 combines with J gene TRBJ2-1; perhaps TRBD2 as D (5 bases). This CDR3 region has 14 residues. Per germline, CDR1 LNHNV and CDR2 YYDKDF (reference sequence). Trimming took off 1 base at V and 6 bases at J, with 10 bases between the two ends. CDR3 sequence: CATSRGGSVNEQFF. CDR3 coding DNA: TGTGCCACCAGCAGAGGCGGTAGCGTCAATGAGCAGTTCTTC.

The V gene is TRBV5-1, the J gene TRBJ2-5; D is perhaps TRBD2 (6 bases). This CDR3 contains 16 residues. Deletions cut 1 base from V and 2 bases from J, with 15 bases between. CDR1 SGHRS and CDR2 YFSETQ come from the germline V gene. CDR3 residues: CASSLNPGTVQETQYF. CDR3 sequence (DNA): TGCGCCAGCAGCTTGAATCCCGGGACTGTACAAGAGACCCAGTACTTC.

The chain carries TRBV25-1 and TRBJ2-1, with 8 bases lining up with TRBD2. Germline trimming cut 6 bases from V and 4 bases from J; bases unmatched to any gene: 11. The V gene's germline CDR1 is MGHDK and CDR2 SYGVNS. This CDR3 is 16 amino acids long. The CDR3 loop reads CASSRVVVAGYNEQFF. The CDR3 bases are TGTGCCAGCAGCCGCGTGGTGGTAGCGGGATACAATGAGCAGTTCTTC.

V usage is TRBV9 and J usage is TRBJ2-7; D remains ambiguous. The CDR3 length is 15 residues. V was pared by 3 bases and J by 2 bases, with 15 bases between. Germline V gene sequence: CDR1 SGDLS, CDR2 YYNGEE. The CDR3 is CASSEDDSSPYEQYF. As DNA, the CDR3 is TGTGCCAGCAGCGAAGACGACTCAAGTCCCTACGAGCAGTACTTC.

The chain recombines TRBV25-1 with TRBJ2-7; no clear D. V lost 1 base and J lost 2, with 9 bases in between. The CDR3 has 14 residues. Germline-derived CDR1 and CDR2 are MGHDK and SYGVNS. DNA of the CDR3: TGTGCCAGCAGTGAATCATTCAGAACCTACGAGCAGTACTTC. Translating it yields CASSESFRTYEQYF.

This chain links TRBV5-1 with TRBJ2-3; 11 positions match TRBD2. The V gene end was trimmed by 4 bases and the J gene end by 0 bases; junction bases not matched to a gene: 4. The CDR3 is 16 residues long. CDR1 is SGHRS and CDR2 is YFSETQ in the germline V gene. CDR3 DNA sequence: TGCGCCAGCAGCCCTAGCGGGGGGACCAGCACAGATACGCAGTATTTT. It is translated as CASSPSGGTSTDTQYF. Supplemented by reference TRBV5-1 and TRBJ2-3, the full variable domain reads KAGVTQTPRYLIKTRGQQVTLSCSPISGHRSVSWYQQTPGQGLQFLFEYFSETQRNKGNFPGRFSGRQFSNSRSEMNVSTLELGDSALYLCASSPSGGTSTDTQYFGPGTRLTVL.

The chain carries TRBV5-6 and TRBJ1-6; 7 bases line up with TRBD1. Trimming at V came to 0 bases and at J to 5 bases, leaving 2 bases not matched to a gene. From germline, CDR1 is SGHDT and CDR2 YYEEEE. The CDR3 loop spans 15 amino acids. The CDR3 sequence is CASSLGDRNNSPLHF. For the CDR3, the DNA is TGTGCCAGCAGCTTGGGGGACAGAAATAATTCACCCCTCCACTTT.

The rearrangement uses TRBV6-6 and TRBJ1-4, with D uncertain. Looked up from germline, CDR1 is MNHNY and CDR2 is SVGAGI (reference sequence). CDR3 length equals 14 residues. V lost 2 bases and J lost 7, with 11 bases in between. The CDR3 region is CASSYGRSGEKLFF. CDR3 DNA: TGTGCCAGCAGTTACGGCAGGAGCGGTGAAAAACTGTTTTTT.

As to this clone: Different DNA sequences within this sample yield the same CDR3. The chain is built from TRBV18 and TRBJ2-5; no clear D. Deletions cut 5 bases from V and 0 bases from J, with 1 base between. The CDR3 is 11 amino acids. CDR1 is KGHSH, CDR2 LQKENI, per germline. CDR3 coding DNA: TGTGCCAGCTCATACCAAGAGACCCAGTACTTC. This translates into CASSYQETQYF. The full variable domain, its missing parts supplied by reference TRBV18 and TRBJ2-5, is NAGVMQNPRHLVRRRGQEARLRCSPMKGHSHVYWYRQLPEEGLKFMVYLQKENIIDESGMPKERFSAEFPKEGPSILRIQQVVRGDSAAYFCASSYQETQYFGPGTRLLVL.

This chain joins TRBV11-3 and TRBJ2-5, with 8 bases lining up with TRBD1. With V trimmed by 5 bases and J by 0 bases, 8 bases remained unmatched. The CDR3 runs to 16 residues. Looked up from germline, CDR1 is SGHNT and CDR2 is YENEEA. The chain's CDR3 is CASSLGTTGDQETQYF. The DNA of the CDR3 is TGTGCCAGCAGCCTCGGGACGACAGGGGACCAAGAGACCCAGTACTTC.

The V call is TRBV13, the J call TRBJ2-2; D possibly corresponds to TRBD2 (5 bases). Germline CDR1 PRHDT, CDR2 FYEKMQ (reference sequence). V shed 2 bases and J shed 5 bases, with 9 bases lying between them. The CDR3 has 14 residues. CDR3 sequence reads: CASSLKPGTGELFF. The CDR3 nucleotides are TGTGCCAGCAGCTTAAAACCGGGAACCGGGGAGCTGTTTTTT.

In the case of this clone: The same CDR3 is also encoded by other DNA sequences in this sample. The chain couples TRBV5-1 to TRBJ2-2; D remains ambiguous. There are 14 residues in the CDR3. Germline V CDR1 and CDR2: SGHRS, YFSETQ. Trimming removed 0 bases from V and 4 bases from J, with 7 bases in between. In DNA, the CDR3 is TGCGCCAGCAGCTTGGGCGGATTCACCGGGGAGCTGTTTTTT. Residues: CASSLGGFTGELFF.

CDR3 bases: TGTGCCAGCAGTTACCGACAGTCGGTTAATGAAAAACTGTTTTTT. Translating it yields CASSYRQSVNEKLFF. The chain employs TRBV6-5 and TRBJ1-4, with a weak D call TRBD1 (5 bases). CDR3 length equals 15 residues. Deletions cut 2 bases from V and 4 bases from J, with 11 bases between. Germline V gene lookup returns CDR1 MNHEY and CDR2 SVGAGI.

The chain recombines TRBV2 with TRBJ2-3; possibly TRBD1 for D (6 bases). V was shortened by 8 bases and J by 1 base, with 16 bases between the two germline ends. This CDR3 is 15 amino acids long. Germline V gene data show CDR1 as SNHLY and CDR2 as FYNNEI. Here the CDR3 reads CASRTGGTRTDTQYF. CDR3 DNA sequence: TGTGCCAGCCGAACTGGGGGCACACGCACAGATACGCAGTATTTT. Variable domain in full (rest from reference TRBV2 and TRBJ2-3): EPEVTQTPSHQVTQMGQEVILRCVPISNHLYFYWYRQILGQKVEFLVSFYNNEISEKSEIFDDQFSVERPDGSNFTLKIRSTKLEDSAMYFCASRTGGTRTDTQYFGPGTRLTVL.

As concerns this clone: The same CDR3 also results from other DNA sequences found in this sample. The chain is built from TRBV28 and TRBJ1-2; 7 nucleotides line up with TRBD1. Trimming took 5 bases from V and 4 from J; bases not matched to a gene: 4. Germline V lookup: CDR1 MDHEN, CDR2 SYDVKM. The CDR3 extends over 13 amino acids. DNA of the CDR3: TGTGCCAGCAGTCCACGGGACAGCTATGGCTACACCTTC. The encoded protein is CASSPRDSYGYTF.